This is a list of T cell receptor beta chains from one sample in a study of blood T cell repertoires in COVID-19. Assay used: immunoSEQ multiplex PCR; TCRdb lists only in-frame clones, some missing. Of roughly 390,000 clones in the sample, about 85% are singletons; the top ten hold more than 3%. The source material was peripheral blood. The receptors were sampled from a young woman with acute or convalescent COVID-19. Both conserved end residues are trimmed from each CDR3. Some rows mark clone size as missing; the rest say once, few, many or name a class of expanded clone.

clone_size | j_call | v_call | cdr3_aa
- | TRBJ2-7 | TRBV27 | ASSLTQTRTYEQY
- | TRBJ1-4 | TRBV19 | ASSIGEKLF
- | TRBJ1-5 | TRBV30 | AWSVPDGDQPQH
- | TRBJ2-5 | TRBV21-1 | ASSKKGGARKTQY
- | TRBJ2-3 | TRBV2 | ASKGLAGGQVEDTQY
- | TRBJ2-1 | TRBV19 | ASSIAQRTSGIRSYNEQF
- | TRBJ1-2 | TRBV7-9 | ASSSRDRGVSYGYT
- | TRBJ2-1 | TRBV5-5 | ATSGLAGVYNEQF
- | TRBJ1-1 | TRBV5-4 | ASSFMNTEAF
- | TRBJ2-5 | TRBV2 | ASSGGGTGVETQY
- | TRBJ1-1 | TRBV3-1/TRBV3-2 | ASSQGKNRGLNTEAF
- | TRBJ2-3 | TRBV6-5 | ASSSLAGGPDTQY
once | TRBJ1-2 | TRBV28 | ASSSSTPSTKANYGYT
- | TRBJ1-2 | TRBV28 | ASSSGQSRYGYT
- | TRBJ2-5 | TRBV10-1 | ASSFYQGAQETQY
- | TRBJ1-5 | TRBV27 | ASSLTGAGNQPQH
once | TRBJ1-1 | TRBV9 | ASSGQGARDTEAF
- | TRBJ2-2 | TRBV4-2 | ASSPSGTSGGTGELF
once | TRBJ2-6 | TRBV3-1/TRBV3-2 | ASSQGLAGAGANVLT
once | TRBJ2-1 | TRBV9 | ASSPWTGFDNEQF
- | TRBJ1-1 | TRBV9 | ASSVVRETEAF
- | TRBJ1-5 | TRBV5-6 | ASTRRGTENQPQH
- | TRBJ1-3 | TRBV21-1 | ASSKGGVGSGNTIY
- | TRBJ2-7 | TRBV29-1 | SVRTGGSYEQY
- | TRBJ1-4 | TRBV2 | ASSDMTGGMGEKLF
- | TRBJ2-3 | TRBV20-1 | SASRGKFSDTQY
- | TRBJ2-3 | TRBV9 | ASSALSTDTQY
- | TRBJ2-7 | TRBV29-1 | SGRDGYYEQY
- | TRBJ1-2 | TRBV6-5 | ASTVKGTGYGYT
- | TRBJ1-5 | TRBV2 | ASRPDRANQPQH
- | TRBJ2-2 | TRBV7-2 | ASKTWGRVTGELF
- | TRBJ1-6 | TRBV5-6 | ASSYGQGGSPLH
- | TRBJ2-7 | TRBV6-2/TRBV6-3 | ASSYSRDRGLYEQY
once | TRBJ1-5 | TRBV4-2 | ASSQDWPPDAQPQH
many | TRBJ1-1 | TRBV7-2 | ASSLYNTEAF
- | TRBJ1-3 | TRBV11-2 | ASSPSGGPRNTIY
- | TRBJ2-7 | TRBV2 | AGVLAGYEQY
- | TRBJ1-2 | TRBV6-6 | ASSYSNRGGGYT
- | TRBJ1-2 | TRBV11-2 | ASSLFLAGGDYGYT
- | TRBJ2-1 | TRBV9 | ASSPGSGLGNEQF
- | TRBJ2-3 | TRBV24-1 | ATSDTGTGHSTDTQY
- | TRBJ2-1 | TRBV18 | ASSQTLTANSGQF